Listed here are 21 T cell receptor beta chains from one sample, sequenced in a study of blood T cell repertoires in COVID-19. Sequenced by immunoSEQ multiplex PCR; TCRdb stores in-frame clones only, minus some. The sample holds about 78,000 clones, 90% seen once. The sequenced sample consisted of peripheral blood. These receptors were obtained from a woman of 80 years or more with active or convalescent COVID-19.

The V and J genes are TRBV9 and TRBJ2-1, with TRBD2 identical over 13 bases. The CDR3 is made up of 18 amino acids. V trimming: 4 bases; J trimming: 8 bases; junction bases outside the gene matches: 15. Germline V gene lookup returns CDR1 SGDLS and CDR2 YYNGEE. CDR3 in amino acids: CASSPRTSGRPVDYEQFF. The DNA for the CDR3 is TGTGCCAGCAGCCCTAGGACTAGCGGGAGACCGGTGGATTATGAGCAGTTCTTC.

The chain combines TRBV6-2 or TRBV6-3 with TRBJ2-1; TRBD2 aligns across 12 bases. CDR3 length: 15 amino acids. Trimming cost V 6 bases and J 5 bases; bases outside gene matches: 5. CDR1 and CDR2 (germline): MNHEY, SVGEGT. CDR3 DNA: TGTGCCAGCAGCTCCAGACTAGCGGGAGACAATGAGCAGTTCTTC. It is translated as CASSSRLAGDNEQFF.

This rearrangement joins TRBV6-5 to TRBJ1-1; D call uncertain. Germline V gene lookup returns CDR1 MNHEY and CDR2 SVGAGI. The CDR3 sequence is 13 residues long. The V end was cut by 9 bases, the J end by 1 base, with 12 bases between. DNA of the CDR3: TGTGCCAGTCTCCCCCCCGGGAACACTGAAGCTTTCTTT. As protein: CASLPPGNTEAFF.

This clone has only one observation. CDR3: CASRGRDSYEQYF. CDR3 DNA: TGTGCCAGCAGGGGCAGGGACTCCTACGAGCAGTACTTC. The chain uses TRBV28 and TRBJ2-7; perhaps TRBD1 as D (5 bases). Germline lookup yields CDR1 MDHEN and CDR2 SYDVKM. V lost 6 bases and J lost 0, with 9 bases in between. This CDR3 contains 13 residues.

The count of this clone is one. The chain couples TRBV7-2 to TRBJ2-1; 8 nucleotides align to TRBD2. CDR1 and CDR2 (germline): SGHTA, FQGNSA. Unmatched junction bases numbered 2, after V lost 3 bases and J lost 1 base. The length of the CDR3 is 15 residues. The CDR3 region is CASSFVAGSYNEQFF. CDR3 DNA sequence: TGTGCCAGCAGCTTTGTAGCGGGATCCTACAATGAGCAGTTCTTC.

The chain uses TRBV5-4 and TRBJ2-2; 11 bases are shared with TRBD1. Trimming at V came to 5 bases and at J to 6 bases, leaving 12 bases not matched to a gene. The length of the CDR3 is 17 residues. CDR1 and CDR2 from the germline V gene are SGHNT and YYREEE (reference sequence). CDR3 sequence: CASSRDRGSFSAGELFF. The CDR3 coding sequence is TGTGCCAGCAGTAGGGACAGGGGGTCGTTTTCCGCCGGGGAGCTGTTTTTT.

The chain is built from TRBV7-2 and TRBJ2-1; tentative D call: TRBD2 (5 bases). Trimming stripped 0 bases from V and 5 bases from J, with 8 bases between. This CDR3 has 14 amino acids. The germline V gene encodes CDR1 SGHTA and CDR2 FQGNSA. CDR3 sequence reads: CASSLAVGDNEQFF. The CDR3 DNA sequence: TGTGCCAGCAGCTTAGCGGTCGGGGACAATGAGCAGTTCTTC.

This chain joins TRBV5-1 and TRBJ1-2, with D perhaps TRBD1 (6 bases). Germline values: CDR1 SGHRS, CDR2 YFSETQ. V was clipped by 0 bases and J by 8 bases, with 11 bases between them. The CDR3 extends over 13 amino acids. CDR3 protein: CASSLDGGAGYTF. The DNA for the CDR3 is TGCGCCAGCAGCTTGGATGGGGGCGCGGGCTACACCTTC.

The chain recombines TRBV19 with TRBJ1-1, with 8 bases that match TRBD1. The CDR3 extends over 16 amino acids. The junction had 9 bases not matched to a gene; V was cut back by 1 base and J by 5 bases. Germline V gene data show CDR1 as LNHDA and CDR2 as SQIVND (reference sequence). This CDR3 reads CASSIAQGALGTEAFF. The DNA for the CDR3 is TGTGCCAGTAGTATAGCCCAGGGGGCTCTGGGGACTGAAGCTTTCTTT.

The V call is TRBV18, the J call TRBJ2-5; 10 bases fit TRBD1. Germline lookup yields CDR1 KGHSH and CDR2 LQKENI. The J segment lost 0 bases and the V segment lost 4 bases, leaving 2 bases of the junction unmatched. The CDR3 consists of 15 residues. CDR3 in DNA: TGTGCCAGCTCACACGGACAGGGGGACCAAGAGACCCAGTACTTC. Translated, it gives CASSHGQGDQETQYF.

This chain connects TRBV28 to TRBJ2-5, with D possibly being TRBD2 (5 bases). Trimming removed 4 bases from V and 5 bases from J, with 5 bases in between. CDR3 length equals 11 residues. Germline CDR1 MDHEN, CDR2 SYDVKM. The CDR3 spells CASSWRETQYF. The CDR3 DNA reads TGTGCCAGCAGTTGGAGGGAGACCCAGTACTTC.

The chain combines TRBV5-8 with TRBJ2-3; TRBD2 might be the D (5 bases). Germline CDR1 reads SGHTS; CDR2 reads YDEGEE. Trimming shortened V by 1 base and J by 1 base, and 7 bases separated the two germline ends. The CDR3 totals 14 residues. CDR3 sequence (DNA): TGTGCCAGCAGCTTGCTTAGCGGCACAGATACGCAGTATTTT. Translating gives CASSLLSGTDTQYF.

This clone came up once. This rearrangement joins TRBV4-1 to TRBJ2-2; D gene unclear. The CDR3 sequence is 16 residues long. The germline V gene encodes CDR1 MGHRA and CDR2 YSYEKL. V lost 2 bases to trimming and J lost 2 bases, with 12 bases between them. The CDR3 loop reads CASSQSAAINTGELFF. CDR3 nucleotide sequence: TGCGCCAGCAGCCAATCCGCAGCGATAAACACCGGGGAGCTGTTTTTT.

A few counts support this clone. This sequence joins TRBV7-2 and TRBJ2-7; 12 bases are shared with TRBD2. Per germline, CDR1 SGHTA and CDR2 FQGNSA. The CDR3 is 15 residues long. V trimming: 5 bases; J trimming: 4 bases; junction bases outside the gene matches: 6. CDR3 DNA: TGTGCCAGCAGCATGACTAGCGGGAGCCTGTACGAGCAGTACTTC. Its protein is CASSMTSGSLYEQYF.

This chain uses TRBV2 with TRBJ1-3; 8 bases fit TRBD1. From germline, CDR1 is SNHLY and CDR2 FYNNEI. After removal of 4 bases from V and 4 bases from J, the junction contained 3 bases not matched to a gene. The CDR3 loop spans 14 amino acids. The CDR3 loop is CASSVTGAGNTIYF. CDR3 nucleotides: TGTGCCAGCAGTGTGACAGGGGCGGGAAACACCATATATTTT.

The DNA for the CDR3 is TGTGCCAGCAATGGCCGGACAGGGGTCGGCTACACCTTC. Translation: CASNGRTGVGYTF. This chain uses TRBV28 with TRBJ1-2; 9 bases map to TRBD1. Germline V lookup: CDR1 MDHEN, CDR2 SYDVKM. The V gene end was trimmed by 7 bases and the J gene end by 8 bases; junction bases not matched to a gene: 8. There are 13 residues in the CDR3.

V is TRBV7-2 and J is TRBJ2-7; 8 nucleotides line up with TRBD1. The CDR3 length is 14 residues. J gave up 6 bases and V 5 bases, and 9 bases lay outside the gene matches. The germline gives CDR1 SGHTA, CDR2 FQGNSA. CDR3 bases: TGTGCCAGCAGCGTGTACGGGACAGGCTCCGAGCAGTACTTC. Encoded protein: CASSVYGTGSEQYF.

The chain carries TRBV5-1 and TRBJ2-3; D is uncertain. Looked up from germline, CDR1 is SGHRS and CDR2 is YFSETQ. The CDR3 covers 16 residues. Trimming left V 4 bases short and J 0 bases short, with 15 bases between. The CDR3 is CASSPNPIQSTDTQYF. The CDR3 coding sequence is TGCGCCAGCAGCCCGAACCCCATCCAGAGCACAGATACGCAGTATTTT.

V gene TRBV2 combines with J gene TRBJ2-1; 9 nucleotides align to TRBD2. V dropped 7 bases and J dropped 10; count of bases not matched to a gene: 8. The germline CDR1 and CDR2 sequences are SNHLY and FYNNEI. The CDR3 covers 13 residues. The CDR3 DNA sequence: TGTGCCAGCAAGCTAGCGGGATTGGGGGAGCAGTTCTTC. Translated, it gives CASKLAGLGEQFF.

The rearrangement links TRBV7-2 to TRBJ1-1; no definite D call. Deletions cut 5 bases from V and 1 base from J, with 2 bases between. This CDR3 comprises 11 residues. Germline CDR1 is SGHTA and CDR2 is FQGNSA. DNA of the CDR3: TGTGCCAGCAGCCGGAACACTGAAGCTTTCTTT. This gives the protein CASSRNTEAFF.

This chain links TRBV27 with TRBJ2-7; 9 bases fit TRBD1. The length of the CDR3 is 14 residues. Per germline, CDR1 MNHEY and CDR2 SMNVEV (reference sequence). J lost 4 bases, V lost 8 bases, and 9 bases had no gene match. CDR3 residues: CASGSGTGLYEQYF. The CDR3 DNA reads TGTGCCAGCGGGAGTGGGACAGGGTTGTACGAGCAGTACTTC.